This TCR beta chain was retrieved from a study of CD8+ T cells in alopecia areata. Whole-study context: Tofacitinib continued for 6 to 18 months and was then withheld for 6 months. Study outcomes and limitations: Clonality exceeded that of normal scalp in lesional scalp, most notably in alopecia totalis/universalis. Patients displayed less clarity in TCR sharing than mice, a finding possibly related to HLA.

A remark on this clone: Its antigen is not known.

This CDR3 is built from 15 residues. The germline CDR1 and CDR2 sequences are LNHDA and SQIVND (reference sequence). V was clipped by 8 bases and J by 3 bases, with 17 bases between them. Extracted RNA was reverse transcribed, and the resulting cDNA served as sequencing template. Generated by immunoSEQ multiplex PCR, the TCRdb table keeps only in-frame clones and is missing some. The sample contains some 170,000 clones, 50% to 75% of which appear only once. The treatment denotes: oral pan-JAK inhibitor, 5-10 mg twice daily. The specimen was CD4+ T cells sorted from blood, collected between weeks 55 and 65, from a patient treated with tofacitinib. The receptor's source is a human donor with alopecia areata. The chain uses TRBV19 and TRBJ1-5; D gene unclear. CDR3 in DNA: TGTGCCAGTCAGCACGGGCCGGGGAACAATCAGCCCCAGCATTTT. Amino acids: CASQHGPGNNQPQHF.